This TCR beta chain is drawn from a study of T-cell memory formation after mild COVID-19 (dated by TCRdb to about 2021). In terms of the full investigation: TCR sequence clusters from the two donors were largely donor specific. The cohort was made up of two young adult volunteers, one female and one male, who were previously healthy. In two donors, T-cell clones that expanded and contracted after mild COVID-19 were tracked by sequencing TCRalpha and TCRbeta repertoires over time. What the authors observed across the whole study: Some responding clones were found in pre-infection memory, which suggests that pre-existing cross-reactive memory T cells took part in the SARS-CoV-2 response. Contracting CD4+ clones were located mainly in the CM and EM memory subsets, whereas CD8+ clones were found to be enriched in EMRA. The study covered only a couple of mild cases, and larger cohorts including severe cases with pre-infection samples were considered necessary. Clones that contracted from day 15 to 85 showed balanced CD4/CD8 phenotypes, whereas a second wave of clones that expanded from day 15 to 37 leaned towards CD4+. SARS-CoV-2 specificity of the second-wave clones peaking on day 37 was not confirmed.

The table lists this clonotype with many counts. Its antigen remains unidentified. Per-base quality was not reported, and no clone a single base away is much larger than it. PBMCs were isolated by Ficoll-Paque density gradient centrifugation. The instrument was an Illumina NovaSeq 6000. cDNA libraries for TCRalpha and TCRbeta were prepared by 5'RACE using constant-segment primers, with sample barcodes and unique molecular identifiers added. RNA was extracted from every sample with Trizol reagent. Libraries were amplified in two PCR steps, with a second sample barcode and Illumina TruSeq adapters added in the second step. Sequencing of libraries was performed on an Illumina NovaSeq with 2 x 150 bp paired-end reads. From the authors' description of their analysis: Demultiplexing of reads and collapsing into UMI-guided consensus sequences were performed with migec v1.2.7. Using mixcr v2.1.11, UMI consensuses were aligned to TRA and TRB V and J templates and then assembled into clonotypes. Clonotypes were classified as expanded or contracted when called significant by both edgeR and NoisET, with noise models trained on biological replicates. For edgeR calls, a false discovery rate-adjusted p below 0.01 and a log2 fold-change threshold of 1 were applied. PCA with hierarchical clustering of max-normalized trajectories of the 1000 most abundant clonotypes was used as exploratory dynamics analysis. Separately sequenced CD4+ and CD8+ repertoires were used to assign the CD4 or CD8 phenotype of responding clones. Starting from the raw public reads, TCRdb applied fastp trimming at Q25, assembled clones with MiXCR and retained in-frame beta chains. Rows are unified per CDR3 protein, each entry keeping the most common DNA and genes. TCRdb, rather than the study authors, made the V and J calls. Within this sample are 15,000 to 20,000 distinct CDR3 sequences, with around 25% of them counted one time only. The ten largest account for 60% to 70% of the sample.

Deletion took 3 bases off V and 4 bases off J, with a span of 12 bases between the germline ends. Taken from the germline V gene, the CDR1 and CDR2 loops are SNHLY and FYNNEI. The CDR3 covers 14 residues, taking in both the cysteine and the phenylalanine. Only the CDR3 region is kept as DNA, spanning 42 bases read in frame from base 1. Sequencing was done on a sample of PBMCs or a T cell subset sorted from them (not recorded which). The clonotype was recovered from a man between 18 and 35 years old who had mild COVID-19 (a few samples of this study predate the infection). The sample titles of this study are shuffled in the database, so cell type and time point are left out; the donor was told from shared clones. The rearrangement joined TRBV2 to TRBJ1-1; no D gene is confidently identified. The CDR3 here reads CASSEVLGFTEAFF. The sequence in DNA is TGTGCCAGCAGTGAGGTACTGGGGTTCACTGAAGCTTTCTTT.